The entry that follows covers one TCR beta chain sequence. This specimen belongs to a study of blood T cell repertoires in COVID-19. Whole-study context: PBMCs, B-cell-depleted T cells, or T cells were the source of the cDNA or gDNA that made up the material.

Using immunoSEQ multiplex PCR, the repertoire was profiled, and TCRdb retains in-frame clones only, with some absent. The sample includes over 110,000 clones, 80% seen only once; the top ten take roughly 3.6%. The V segment lost 1 base and the J segment 7 bases; nucleotides outside the gene matches: 3. Germline loops: CDR1 LNHNV, CDR2 YYDKDF (reference sequence). The CDR3 consists of 14 residues. Sequences were obtained from peripheral blood. This TCR was recovered from an older man who had recovered from COVID-19. The chain uses TRBV15 and TRBJ1-4; TRBD1 aligns across 7 bases. The CDR3 DNA follows: TGTGCCACCAGCAGAGGACAGGGAGGTGAAAAACTGTTTTTT. It is translated as CATSRGQGGEKLFF. Based on the CDR3 plus reference TRBV15 and TRBJ1-4, the full variable domain is DAMVIQNPRYQVTQFGKPVTLSCSQTLNHNVMYWYQQKSSQAPKLLFHYYDKDFNNEADTPDNFQSRRPNTSFCFLDIRSPGLGDTAMYLCATSRGQGGEKLFFGSGTQLSVL.